This TCR beta chain is drawn from a study of cytomegalovirus exposure and HLA in healthy donors. Donors likely had unrecorded immune exposures despite being nominally healthy when sampled. A note on this clone: The antigen remains undetermined.

Overall study results and limits: According to a later analysis, donors in an Asian-associated ancestry cluster reportedly had fewer N-insertions than the roughly 640-donor mean.

Amplification used 60 Vbeta primers and 13 Jbeta primers. Repertoires were generated with immunoSEQ multiplex PCR, while TCRdb's copy carries only in-frame clones and drops some. The sample includes 160,000 or so clones, roughly 79% of them seen just once. Germline CDR1 and CDR2: MDHEN and SYDVKM. J lost 2 bases, V lost 6 bases, and 15 bases had no gene match. This CDR3 contains 19 residues. The J gene is TRBJ1-5, the V gene TRBV28, with 11 positions matching TRBD1. This sequence was found in a man under 40 in good health and CMV-seronegative. The sequencing input was PBMCs. The chain's CDR3 is CASSALYGTGGIGNQPQHF. The CDR3 DNA is TGTGCCAGCAGCGCTCTATACGGGACAGGGGGTATTGGCAATCAGCCCCAGCATTTT.